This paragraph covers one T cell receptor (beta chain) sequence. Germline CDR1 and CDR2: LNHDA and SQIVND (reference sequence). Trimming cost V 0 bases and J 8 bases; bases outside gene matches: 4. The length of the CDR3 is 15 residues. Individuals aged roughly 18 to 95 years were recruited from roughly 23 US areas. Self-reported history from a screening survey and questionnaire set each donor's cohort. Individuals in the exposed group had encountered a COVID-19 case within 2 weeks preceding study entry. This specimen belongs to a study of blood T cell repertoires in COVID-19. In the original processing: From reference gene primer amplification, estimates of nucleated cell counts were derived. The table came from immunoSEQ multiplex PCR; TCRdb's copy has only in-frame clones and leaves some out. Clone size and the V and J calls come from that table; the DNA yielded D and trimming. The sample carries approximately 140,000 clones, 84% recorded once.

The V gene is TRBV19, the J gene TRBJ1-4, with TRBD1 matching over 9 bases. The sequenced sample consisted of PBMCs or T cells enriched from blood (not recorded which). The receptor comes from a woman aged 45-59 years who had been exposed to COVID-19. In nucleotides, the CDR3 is TGTGCCAGTAGTATAGACGGACAGGGGTACGAAAAACTGTTTTTT. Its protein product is CASSIDGQGYEKLFF.